This TCR beta chain came from a study of T-cell reconstitution after alpha-beta-depleted transplantation in children. Whole-study findings and limits: After one year, T-cell counts and TCRbeta diversity mostly came from new T cells. The study traced high day-60 TCRbeta diversity in some patients to surviving recipient T cells and thymic progenitors. After transplant, at about two months, alpha-beta T cells were reportedly derived from several hundred expanded graft clones.

Germline CDR1 SGDLS, CDR2 YYNGEE. V dropped 0 bases and J dropped 4 bases, with 8 bases sitting between them. CDR3 length: 14 amino acids. Notes on this clonotype: Its antigen is undetermined.

Molecular barcoding with unique molecular identifiers was used for the TCRbeta library. Each CDR3 protein is one row after TCRdb ran MiXCR on the PCR reads. Of about 870,000 distinct CDR3 sequences listed, about 16% are singletons. V usage is TRBV9 and J usage is TRBJ2-1; no definite D call. The sequencing here drew on PBMCs, mostly from graft donor cells, taken 360 days after TCRalphabeta/CD19-depleted stem cell transplant. The source is a male patient aged 5 to 17 who had a stem cell transplant for acute lymphoblastic leukemia, so the T cells may come from the graft donor. The CDR3 bases are TGTGCCAGCAGCGTAGGTGGTGAGTACAATGAGCAGTTCTTC. Its protein is CASSVGGEYNEQFF.